This entry lists 10 T cell receptor beta chains sequenced from one sample in a study of blood T cell repertoires in COVID-19. Clones were read by immunoSEQ multiplex PCR, and TCRdb kept only the in-frame ones, dropping some. The profile shows around 700,000 clones, 70% to 90% of them singletons. Sequences were obtained from peripheral blood. These TCRs come from a woman aged 18-29 years with acute or convalescent COVID-19.

In nucleotides, the CDR3 is TGTGCCTGGAGTGTTTCGGGATGGGGCACTGAAGCTTTCTTT. Encoded protein: CAWSVSGWGTEAFF. The chain is built from TRBV30 and TRBJ1-1; D call uncertain. This CDR3 has 14 amino acids. The germline gives CDR1 GTSNPN, CDR2 SVGIG (reference sequence). The germline V and J ends were trimmed by 0 bases and 4 bases, with 12 bases remaining between them.

This chain connects TRBV7-7 to TRBJ2-2, with D perhaps TRBD1 (6 bases). Germline CDR1 reads SSHAT; CDR2 reads FNYEAQ (reference sequence). The ends were cut back, 1 base at V and 6 bases at J, with 6 bases in the middle. The CDR3 is made up of 13 amino acids. As DNA, the CDR3 is TGTGCCAGCAGCTTAGACAGGGCCGGGGAGCTGTTTTTT. It encodes CASSLDRAGELFF.

The V and J genes are TRBV2 and TRBJ2-1; 7 bases agree with TRBD2. Looked up from germline, CDR1 is SNHLY and CDR2 is FYNNEI. V was clipped by 4 bases and J by 9 bases; unmatched bases: 18. CDR3 length: 17 residues. CDR3 loop: CASSAPVSGVGGGEQFF. The CDR3 DNA reads TGTGCCAGCAGTGCCCCCGTCAGTGGGGTAGGCGGGGGTGAGCAGTTCTTC.

CDR3 amino acids: CAISRVGGQGYTF. The CDR3 nucleotides are TGTGCCATCTCTAGAGTCGGGGGACAGGGCTACACCTTC. This sequence joins TRBV10-3 and TRBJ1-2, with 7 bases matching TRBD1. Trimming at V came to 8 bases and at J to 8 bases, leaving 11 bases not matched to a gene. Germline loops: CDR1 ENHRY, CDR2 SYGVKD. CDR3 length: 13 amino acids.

J is TRBJ1-6 and V is TRBV14; 10 nucleotides match TRBD1. This CDR3 comprises 14 residues. The ends lost 3 bases at V and 10 bases at J; junction bases unmatched: 3. The germline gives CDR1 SGHDN, CDR2 FVKESK. The CDR3 DNA reads TGTGCCAGCAGCCAGAGGACAGGGGGGTCACCCCTCCACTTT. It is translated as CASSQRTGGSPLHF.

This clone was seen just once. The rearrangement joins TRBV30 to TRBJ2-7, with 11 nucleotides matching TRBD2. Germline CDR1 reads GTSNPN; CDR2 reads SVGIG (reference sequence). The CDR3 runs to 13 residues. Trimming took 3 bases from V and 2 from J; bases not matched to a gene: 0. The CDR3 reads CAWRLAGAYEQYF. CDR3 sequence (DNA): TGTGCCTGGAGACTAGCGGGGGCCTACGAGCAGTACTTC.

The chain is built from TRBV7-6 and TRBJ2-3; D not certain. The CDR3 spans 15 residues. The V end was cut by 1 base, the J end by 2 bases, with 10 bases between. The germline V gene encodes CDR1 SGHVS and CDR2 FNYEAQ. CDR3 loop: CASSLVRQNTDTQYF. CDR3 coding DNA: TGTGCCAGCAGCTTAGTCCGCCAGAACACAGATACGCAGTATTTT.

The chain combines TRBV6-5 with TRBJ2-5; tentative D call: TRBD2 (5 bases). V lost 6 bases and J 7 bases, leaving 21 bases between the germline ends. CDR3 length: 15 amino acids. CDR1 is MNHEY, CDR2 SVGAGI, per germline. CDR3: CASRTPTKGGWTQYF. CDR3 nucleotide sequence: TGTGCCAGCAGAACCCCGACTAAAGGTGGTTGGACCCAGTACTTC.

V gene TRBV4-1 combines with J gene TRBJ1-2, with D hard to call. There are 14 residues in the CDR3. CDR1 is MGHRA and CDR2 is YSYEKL in the germline V gene. The V and J ends lost 4 bases and 5 bases respectively, with 14 bases between them. Here the CDR3 DNA reads TGCGCCAGCAGCCCTACCGACGGGAGGTATGGCTACACCTTC. Translating gives CASSPTDGRYGYTF.

This chain uses TRBV7-9 with TRBJ2-7; 7 bases fit TRBD1. The CDR3 has 17 amino acids. V lost 5 bases, J lost 3 bases, and 16 bases stayed unmatched. Per germline, CDR1 SEHNR and CDR2 FQNEAQ (reference sequence). CDR3 region: CASSQSRSTGQNYEQYF. Written as DNA, the CDR3 is TGTGCCAGCAGCCAGAGTAGATCGACAGGGCAAAACTACGAGCAGTACTTC.